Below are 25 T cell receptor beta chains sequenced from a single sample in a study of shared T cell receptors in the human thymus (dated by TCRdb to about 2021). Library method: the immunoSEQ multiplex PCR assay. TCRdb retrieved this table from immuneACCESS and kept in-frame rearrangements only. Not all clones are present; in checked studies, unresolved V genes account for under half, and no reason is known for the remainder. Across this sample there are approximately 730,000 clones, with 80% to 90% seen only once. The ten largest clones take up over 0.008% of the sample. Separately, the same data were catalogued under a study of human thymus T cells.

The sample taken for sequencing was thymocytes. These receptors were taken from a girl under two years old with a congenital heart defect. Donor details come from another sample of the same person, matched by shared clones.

The CDR3 DNA reads as TGTGCCAGCAGCTTGCGCCCCCGGGGGGGCTGCGAGCAGTACTTC. This codes for CASSLRPRGGCEQYF. The rearrangement joins TRBV7-2 to TRBJ2-7, with 8 bases aligning to TRBD2. Germline V gives CDR1 SGHTA, CDR2 FQGNSA. V shed 3 bases, J shed 6 bases, and the junction held 10 bases outside the gene matches. CDR3 length: 15 amino acids.

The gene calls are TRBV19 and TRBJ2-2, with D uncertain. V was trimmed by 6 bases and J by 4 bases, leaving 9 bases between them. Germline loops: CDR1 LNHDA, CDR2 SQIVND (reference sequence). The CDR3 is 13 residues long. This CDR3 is CASSHRFTGELFF. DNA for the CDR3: TGTGCCAGTAGCCACAGATTCACCGGGGAGCTGTTTTTT.

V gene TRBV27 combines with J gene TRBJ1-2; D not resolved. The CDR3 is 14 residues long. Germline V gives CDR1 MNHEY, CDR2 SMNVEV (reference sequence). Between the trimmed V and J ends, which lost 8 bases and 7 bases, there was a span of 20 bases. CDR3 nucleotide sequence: TGTGCCAGCGGGTCCGACATTTCCGTGGGTGGCTACACCTTC. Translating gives CASGSDISVGGYTF.

The CDR3 protein is CASSLWTGGYRGLKYEQYF. CDR3 sequence (DNA): TGTGCCAGCAGCCTGTGGACAGGGGGGTACCGGGGATTAAAGTACGAGCAGTACTTC. The V call is TRBV7-2, the J call TRBJ2-7; TRBD1 agrees at 10 bases. V lost 5 bases and J lost 4; bases outside the gene matches: 20. The germline V gene has CDR1 SGHTA and CDR2 FQGNSA. The CDR3 runs to 19 residues.

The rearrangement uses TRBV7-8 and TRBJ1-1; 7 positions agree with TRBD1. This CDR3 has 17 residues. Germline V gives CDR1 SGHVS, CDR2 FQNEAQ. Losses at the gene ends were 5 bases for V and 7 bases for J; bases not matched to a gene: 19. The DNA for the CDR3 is TGTGCCAGCAGCCCCGAGACAGGGTTAAAAGGGCAACGTGAAGCTTTCTTT. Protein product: CASSPETGLKGQREAFF.

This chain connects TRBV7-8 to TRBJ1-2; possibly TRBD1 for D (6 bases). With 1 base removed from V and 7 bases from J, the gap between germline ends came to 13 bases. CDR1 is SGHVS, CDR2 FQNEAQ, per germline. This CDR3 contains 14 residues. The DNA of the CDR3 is TGTGCCAGCAGCTTAGGGGGGCCTATCTCTGGCTACACCTTC. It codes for CASSLGGPISGYTF.

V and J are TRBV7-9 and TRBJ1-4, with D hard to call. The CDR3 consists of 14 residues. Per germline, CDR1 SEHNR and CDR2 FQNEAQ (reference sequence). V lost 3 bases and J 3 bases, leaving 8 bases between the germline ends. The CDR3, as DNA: TGTGCCAGCAGCTTTTTACGGGCTAATGAAAAACTGTTTTTT. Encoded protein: CASSFLRANEKLFF.

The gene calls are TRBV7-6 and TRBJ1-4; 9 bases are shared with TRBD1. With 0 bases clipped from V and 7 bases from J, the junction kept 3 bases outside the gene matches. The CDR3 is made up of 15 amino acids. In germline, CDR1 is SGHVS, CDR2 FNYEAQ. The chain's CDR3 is CASSLAGQGSEKLFF. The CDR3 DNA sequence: TGTGCCAGCAGCTTAGCGGGACAGGGAAGTGAAAAACTGTTTTTT.

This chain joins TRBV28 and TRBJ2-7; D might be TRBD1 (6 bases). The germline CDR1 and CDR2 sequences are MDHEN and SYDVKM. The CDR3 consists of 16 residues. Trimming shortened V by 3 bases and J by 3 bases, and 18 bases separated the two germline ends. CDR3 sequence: CASSFQGFWANYEQYF. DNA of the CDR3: TGTGCCAGCAGTTTTCAGGGGTTCTGGGCCAACTACGAGCAGTACTTC. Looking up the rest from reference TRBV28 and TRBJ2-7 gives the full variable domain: DVKVTQSSRYLVKRTGEKVFLECVQDMDHENMFWYRQDPGLGLRLIYFSYDVKMKEKGDIPEGYSVSREKKERFSLILESASTNQTSMYLCASSFQGFWANYEQYFGPGTRLTVT.

CDR3 in amino acids: CASSRQHQETQYF. The CDR3 DNA is TGTGCCAGCAGCCGACAGCACCAAGAGACCCAGTACTTC. V usage is TRBV5-6 and J usage is TRBJ2-5; D perhaps matches TRBD1 (5 bases). Germline V gives CDR1 SGHDT, CDR2 YYEEEE. CDR3 length: 13 residues. The V end lost 4 bases, the J end lost 0 bases, and 7 bases lay between the germline ends. The whole variable domain, remainder taken from reference TRBV5-6 and TRBJ2-5, is DAGVTQSPTHLIKTRGQQVTLRCSPKSGHDTVSWYQQALGQGPQFIFQYYEEEERQRGNFPDRFSGHQFPNYSSELNVNALLLGDSALYLCASSRQHQETQYFGPGTRLLVL.

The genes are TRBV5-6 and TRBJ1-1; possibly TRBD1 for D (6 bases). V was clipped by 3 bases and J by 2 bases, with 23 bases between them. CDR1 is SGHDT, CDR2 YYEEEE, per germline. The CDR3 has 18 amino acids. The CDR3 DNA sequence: TGTGCCAGCAGCTCCAAAGCGAGTTGGGGACAAAAAAACACTGAAGCTTTCTTT. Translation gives CASSSKASWGQKNTEAFF.

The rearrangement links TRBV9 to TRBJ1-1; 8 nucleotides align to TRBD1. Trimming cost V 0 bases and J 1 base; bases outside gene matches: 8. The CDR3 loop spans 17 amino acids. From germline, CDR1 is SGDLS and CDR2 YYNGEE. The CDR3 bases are TGTGCCAGCAGCGTAGGGACAGGGTTTTGGAGGAACACTGAAGCTTTCTTT. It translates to CASSVGTGFWRNTEAFF.

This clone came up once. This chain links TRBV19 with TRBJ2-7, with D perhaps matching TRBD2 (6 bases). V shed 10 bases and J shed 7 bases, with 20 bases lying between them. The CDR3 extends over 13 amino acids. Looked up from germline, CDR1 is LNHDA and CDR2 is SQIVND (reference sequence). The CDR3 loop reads CATGGTSPREQYF. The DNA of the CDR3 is TGTGCCACCGGAGGGACCTCCCCGAGGGAGCAGTACTTC.

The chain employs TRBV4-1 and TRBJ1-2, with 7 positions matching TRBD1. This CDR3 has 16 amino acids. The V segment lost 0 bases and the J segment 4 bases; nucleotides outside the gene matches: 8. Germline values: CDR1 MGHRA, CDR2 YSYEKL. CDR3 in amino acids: CASSQEGVRGIYGYTF. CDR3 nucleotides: TGCGCCAGCAGCCAAGAAGGAGTCAGGGGGATCTATGGCTACACCTTC.

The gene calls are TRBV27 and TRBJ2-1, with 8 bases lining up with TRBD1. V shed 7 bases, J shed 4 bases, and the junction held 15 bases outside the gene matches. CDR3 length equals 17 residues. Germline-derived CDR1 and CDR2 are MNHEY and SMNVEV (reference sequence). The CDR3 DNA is TGTGCCAGCACTTCCCGCAGGGGGCCCTTTCTATACAATGAGCAGTTCTTC. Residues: CASTSRRGPFLYNEQFF.

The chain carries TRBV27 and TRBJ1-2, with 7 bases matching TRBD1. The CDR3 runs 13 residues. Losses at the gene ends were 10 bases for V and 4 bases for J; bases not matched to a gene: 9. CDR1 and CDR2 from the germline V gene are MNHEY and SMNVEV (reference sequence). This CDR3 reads CATRRQGGYGYTF. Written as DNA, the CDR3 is TGTGCCACCCGAAGACAGGGTGGCTATGGCTACACCTTC.

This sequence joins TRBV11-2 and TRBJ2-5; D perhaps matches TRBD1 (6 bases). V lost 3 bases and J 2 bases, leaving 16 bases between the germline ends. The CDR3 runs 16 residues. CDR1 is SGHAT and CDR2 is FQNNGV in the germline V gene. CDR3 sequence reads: CASSFNRGHTQETQYF. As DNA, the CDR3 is TGTGCCAGCAGCTTCAATCGGGGACACACTCAAGAGACCCAGTACTTC.

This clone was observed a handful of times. The CDR3 sequence: CSVEDLFSRGRYEAKNIQYF. CDR3 nucleotides: TGCAGCGTTGAAGATCTGTTTTCCAGGGGACGCTACGAAGCCAAAAACATTCAGTACTTC. This chain uses TRBV29-1 with TRBJ2-4; TRBD1 is a possible D gene (6 bases). Trimming removed 0 bases at V and 0 bases at J, with 24 bases between. This CDR3 spans 20 amino acids. Per the germline V gene, CDR1 is SQVTM and CDR2 is ANQGSEA.

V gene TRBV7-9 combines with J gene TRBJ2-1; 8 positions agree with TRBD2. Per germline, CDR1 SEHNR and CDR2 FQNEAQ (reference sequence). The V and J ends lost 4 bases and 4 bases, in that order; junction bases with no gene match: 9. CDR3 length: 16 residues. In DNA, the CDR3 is TGTGCCAGCAGCTCAGAGGTAGCGGGGCTTTACAATGAGCAGTTCTTC. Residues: CASSSEVAGLYNEQFF.

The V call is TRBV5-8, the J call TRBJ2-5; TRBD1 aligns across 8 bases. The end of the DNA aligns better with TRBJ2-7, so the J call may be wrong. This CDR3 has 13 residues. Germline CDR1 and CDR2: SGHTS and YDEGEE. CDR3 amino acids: CASSSGTGNEQYF. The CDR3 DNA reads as TGTGCCAGCAGCTCCGGGACAGGCAACGAGCAGTACTTC.

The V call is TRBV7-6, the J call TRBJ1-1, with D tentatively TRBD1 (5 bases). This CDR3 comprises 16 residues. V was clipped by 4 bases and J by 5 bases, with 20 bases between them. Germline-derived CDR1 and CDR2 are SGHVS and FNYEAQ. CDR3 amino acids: CASSYRPFRTRTEAFF. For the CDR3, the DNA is TGTGCCAGCAGCTACAGGCCTTTTAGGACGCGAACTGAAGCTTTCTTT.

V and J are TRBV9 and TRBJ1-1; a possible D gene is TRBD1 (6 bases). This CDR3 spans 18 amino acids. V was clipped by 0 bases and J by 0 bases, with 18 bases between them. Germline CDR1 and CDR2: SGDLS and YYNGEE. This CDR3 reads CASSVGLRTAPVNTEAFF. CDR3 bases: TGTGCCAGCAGCGTAGGCCTTAGGACAGCCCCTGTGAACACTGAAGCTTTCTTT.

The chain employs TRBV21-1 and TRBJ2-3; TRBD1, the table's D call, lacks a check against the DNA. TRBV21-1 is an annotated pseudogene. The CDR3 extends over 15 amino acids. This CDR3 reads CASSKAGGEGDTQYF. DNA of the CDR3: TGTGCCAGCAGCAAAGCAGGGGGCGAGGGGGATACGCAGTATTTT.

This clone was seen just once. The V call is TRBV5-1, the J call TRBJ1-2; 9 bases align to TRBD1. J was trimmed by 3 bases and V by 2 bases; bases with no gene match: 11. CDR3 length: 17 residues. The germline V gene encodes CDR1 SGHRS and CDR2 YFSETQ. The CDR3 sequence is CASSLAAGTGSYYGYTF. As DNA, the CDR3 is TGCGCCAGCAGCTTAGCCGCCGGGACAGGGTCTTACTATGGCTACACCTTC.

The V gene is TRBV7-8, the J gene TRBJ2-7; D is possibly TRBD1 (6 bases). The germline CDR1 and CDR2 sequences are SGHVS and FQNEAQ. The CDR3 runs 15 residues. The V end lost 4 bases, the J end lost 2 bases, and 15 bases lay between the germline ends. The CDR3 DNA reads TGTGCCAGCAGCTCCCAGGGGATAAGTGCCTACGAGCAGTACTTC. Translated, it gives CASSSQGISAYEQYF. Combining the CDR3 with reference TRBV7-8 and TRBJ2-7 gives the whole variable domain GAGVSQSPRYKVAKRGQDVALRCDPISGHVSLFWYQQALGQGPEFLTYFQNEAQLDKSGLPSDRFFAERPEGSVSTLKIQRTQQEDSAVYLCASSSQGISAYEQYFGPGTRLTVT.